This T cell receptor beta chain was found in a study of T cells in Graves' hyperthyroidism and ophthalmopathy (dated by TCRdb to the late 2010s). Regarding the study in general: Peripheral blood was collected at initial diagnosis, before any treatment. The roughly 90 discovery patients were divided at random into training and test sets in a 7:3 ratio. An independent validation cohort of under 20 hyperthyroidism patients and about 15 patients who later progressed to ophthalmopathy tested prospective prediction of ophthalmopathy. TCR Vbeta CDR3 sequencing of 130 to 150 peripheral blood samples (over 40 ophthalmopathy, around 80 hyperthyroidism and 17 progressor patients) is reported in the paper. Following sampling, methimazole starting at 30 mg daily was given to hyperthyroidism patients, and high-dose intravenous methylprednisolone was given to ophthalmopathy patients. In several Graves' hyperthyroidism patients, the study also compared T-cell repertoires from thyroid tissue with T-cell repertoires from blood. TCR V-J signatures able to tell the groups apart were searched for in a discovery cohort of 95 to 100 patients, of whom more than 40 had Graves' ophthalmopathy and about 55 had stable Graves' hyperthyroidism. Study-level results and caveats: In validation, the model predicted progression to ophthalmopathy a median of approximately 6.3 months before onset, with roughly 70% sensitivity and about 72% specificity. Most expanded thyroid clonotypes (frequency above 0.001) were also detected in blood, a finding suggesting that blood repertoires may reflect thyroid immune responses. No statistical method was used to fix the sample size in advance, and group allocation was not hidden from the investigators. A model built on a 13 V-J signature distinguished ophthalmopathy from stable hyperthyroidism, reaching roughly 88% sensitivity and approximately 83% specificity in cross-validation and 80%/75% in testing.

In the ophthalmopathy patients, disease was moderately to severely active, with a Clinical Activity Score of 3 or more, a NOSPECS grade of 4 or more, and a duration of less than 3 months. Patients with uncontrolled infections, other autoimmune diseases, pregnancy or lactation were excluded. Clinical symptoms, serum thyroxine and TRAb, thyroid ultrasound, and orbital computed tomography formed the basis for the diagnoses. PBMCs were isolated from more than 8 ml of fresh peripheral blood by Ficoll-Paque density gradient centrifugation. Total RNA was extracted with Trizol reagent, and quality was checked on an Agilent 2100 Bioanalyzer. TCR beta CDR3 regions were amplified from RNA transcripts. For the first round of RT-PCR on the TCR CDR3, the HTBI primer set was used together with the Qiagen OneStep RT-PCR kit. Libraries were constructed in a second round of multiplex PCR, after which size selection and purification were carried out. Paired-end sequencing of the libraries was performed with 100 bp reads on an Illumina HiSeq2000. On the study's bioinformatics: SOAPnuke was used to process the raw data, with reads discarded if the reads contained adapters or uncalled bases, had a mean Phred below 15, or lacked an exact constant-primer or identifier match. COPE v1.2.5 was used to merge the high-quality paired reads, and each unique nucleotide sequence was defined as a clonotype. Clonotypes were aligned to IMGT TRBV, TRBD and TRBJ reference segments using MiTCR v1.1. The analysis included only V-J combinations with a frequency above 0.0001, which together covered 99.2% of the repertoires. A TCS score was defined as the ratio of F50 (clonal expansion) to E x V (chaos), with BLOSUM62-based TCRdist applied between CDR3 peptides within each V-J. Welch's t-statistics and random forest reduced 514 V-J features to 13, which were used in a naive Bayes classifier (R e1071). TCRdb reprocessed the public reads (quality trimming at Q25 with fastp, clone calling with MiXCR) and kept in-frame beta chains. Records with the same CDR3 protein are collapsed into one entry carrying the most frequent genes and DNA. The V and J calls follow TCRdb's processing rather than the paper's. Within this sample are fewer than 450,000 distinct CDR3 sequences, with about 18% of them counted one time only. The ten largest clonotypes hold around two fifths of the sample.

A word on this clonotype: This receptor's antigen is unknown. Given a much more abundant clone one base away, this may be a read error.

The receptor was derived from a young man with Graves' ophthalmopathy. Specimen: blood.

The DNA sequence is given as TGTGTCAGCATTGCCATGGCTAATGAAAAACTGTTTTTT. Its amino acids are CVSIAMANEKLFF. The sequence is built from TRBV2 and TRBJ1-4; no D segment can be confidently identified. Including the terminal cysteine and phenylalanine, the CDR3 comprises 13 residues. Of the read, only the CDR3 DNA is kept; its 39 bases are in frame from base 1. From a lookup of the germline V gene, CDR1 and CDR2 are SNHLY and FYNNEI. Here the CDR3 is joined to the reference TRBV2 and TRBJ1-4 genes, and the full variable domain is: EPEVTQTPSHQVTQMGQEVILRCVPISNHLYFYWYRQILGQKVEFLVSFYNNEISEKSEIFDDQFSVERPDGSNFTLKIRSTKLEDSAMYFCVSIAMANEKLFFGSGTQLSVL.